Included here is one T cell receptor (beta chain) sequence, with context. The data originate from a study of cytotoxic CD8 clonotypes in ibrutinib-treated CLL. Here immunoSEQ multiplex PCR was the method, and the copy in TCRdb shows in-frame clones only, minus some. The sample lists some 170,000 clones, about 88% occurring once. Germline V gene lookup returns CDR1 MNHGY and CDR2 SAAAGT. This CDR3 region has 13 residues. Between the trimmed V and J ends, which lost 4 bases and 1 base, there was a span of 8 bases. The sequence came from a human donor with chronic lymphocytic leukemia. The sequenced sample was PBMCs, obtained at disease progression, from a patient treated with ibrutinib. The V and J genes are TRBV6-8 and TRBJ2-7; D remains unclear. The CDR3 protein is CASSCGKSYEQYF. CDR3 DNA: TGTGCCAGCAGTTGTGGGAAGTCCTACGAGCAGTACTTC.